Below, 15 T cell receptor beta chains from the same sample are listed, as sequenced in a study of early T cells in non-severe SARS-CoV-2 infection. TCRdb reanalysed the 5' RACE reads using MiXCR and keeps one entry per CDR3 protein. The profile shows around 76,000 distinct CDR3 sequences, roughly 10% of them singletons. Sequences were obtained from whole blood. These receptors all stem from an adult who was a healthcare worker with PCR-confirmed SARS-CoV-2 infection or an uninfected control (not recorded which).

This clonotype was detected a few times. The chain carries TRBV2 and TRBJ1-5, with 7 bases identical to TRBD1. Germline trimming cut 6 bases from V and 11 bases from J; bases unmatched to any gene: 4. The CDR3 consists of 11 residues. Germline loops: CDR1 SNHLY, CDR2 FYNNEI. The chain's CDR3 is CASSAGGSQHF. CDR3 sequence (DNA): TGTGCCAGCAGCGCAGGGGGTTCCCAGCATTTT.

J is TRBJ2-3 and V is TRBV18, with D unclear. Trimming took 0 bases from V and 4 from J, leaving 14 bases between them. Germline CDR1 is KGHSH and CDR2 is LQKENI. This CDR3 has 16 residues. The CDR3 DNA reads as TGTGCCAGCTCACCACCGATCGAGACCACGGCAGATACGCAGTATTTT. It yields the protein CASSPPIETTADTQYF.

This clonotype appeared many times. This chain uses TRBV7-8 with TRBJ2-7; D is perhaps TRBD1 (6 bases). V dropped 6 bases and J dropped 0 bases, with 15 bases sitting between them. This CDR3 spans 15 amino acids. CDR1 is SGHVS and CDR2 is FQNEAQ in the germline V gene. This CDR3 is CASRLRDTSSYEQYF. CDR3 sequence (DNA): TGTGCCAGCAGGCTCCGGGACACCAGCTCCTACGAGCAGTACTTC.

The CDR3 DNA sequence: TGTGCCAGCAGCCGGGACAGACAGCCCCAGCATTTT. As protein: CASSRDRQPQHF. The V gene is TRBV12-3 or TRBV12-4, the J gene TRBJ1-5; 7 bases line up with TRBD1. The CDR3 runs 12 residues. Germline trimming cut 6 bases from V and 7 bases from J; bases unmatched to any gene: 3.

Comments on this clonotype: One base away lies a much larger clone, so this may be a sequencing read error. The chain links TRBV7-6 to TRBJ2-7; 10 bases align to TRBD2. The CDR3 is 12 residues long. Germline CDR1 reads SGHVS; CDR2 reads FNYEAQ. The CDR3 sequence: CVSGSGGNEQYF. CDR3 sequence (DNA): TGTGTCAGCGGTAGCGGGGGGAACGAGCAGTACTTC. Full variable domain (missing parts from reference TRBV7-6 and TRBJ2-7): GAGVSQSPRYKVTKRGQDVALRCDPISGHVSLYWYRQALGQGPEFLTYFNYEAQQDKSGLPNDRFSAERPEGSISTLTIQRTEQRDSAMYRCVSGSGGNEQYFGPGTRLTVT.

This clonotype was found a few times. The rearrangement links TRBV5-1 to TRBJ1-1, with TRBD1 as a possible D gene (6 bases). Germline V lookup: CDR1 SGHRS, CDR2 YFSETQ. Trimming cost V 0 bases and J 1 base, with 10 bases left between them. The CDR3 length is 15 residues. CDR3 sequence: CASSLGGRGNTEAFF. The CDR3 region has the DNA TGCGCCAGCAGCTTGGGCGGCAGGGGGAACACTGAAGCTTTCTTT.

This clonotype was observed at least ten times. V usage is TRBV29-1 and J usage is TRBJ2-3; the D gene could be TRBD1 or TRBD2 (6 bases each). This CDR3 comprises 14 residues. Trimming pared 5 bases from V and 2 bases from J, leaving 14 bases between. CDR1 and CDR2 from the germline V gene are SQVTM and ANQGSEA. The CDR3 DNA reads TGCAGCGTTCTGGGGGGCGCGACCACAGATACGCAGTATTTT. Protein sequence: CSVLGGATTDTQYF.

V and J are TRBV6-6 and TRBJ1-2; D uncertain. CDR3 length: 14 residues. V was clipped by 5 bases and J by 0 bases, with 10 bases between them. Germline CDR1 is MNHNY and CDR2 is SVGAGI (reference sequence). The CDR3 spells CASSEPEANYGYTF. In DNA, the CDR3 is TGTGCCAGCAGTGAACCCGAGGCTAACTATGGCTACACCTTC.

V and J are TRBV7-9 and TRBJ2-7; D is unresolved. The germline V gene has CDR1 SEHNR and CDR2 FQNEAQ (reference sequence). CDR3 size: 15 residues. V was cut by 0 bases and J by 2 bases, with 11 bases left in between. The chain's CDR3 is CASSLAPDGPYEQYF. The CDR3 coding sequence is TGTGCCAGCAGCTTAGCGCCCGACGGACCCTACGAGCAGTACTTC.

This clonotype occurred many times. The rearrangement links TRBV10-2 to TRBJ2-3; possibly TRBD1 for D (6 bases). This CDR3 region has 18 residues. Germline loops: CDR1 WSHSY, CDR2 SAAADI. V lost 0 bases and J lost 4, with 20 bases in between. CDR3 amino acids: CASSESFPQGTLPDTQYF. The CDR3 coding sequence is TGCGCCAGCAGTGAGTCCTTCCCGCAGGGGACCCTTCCAGATACGCAGTATTTT.

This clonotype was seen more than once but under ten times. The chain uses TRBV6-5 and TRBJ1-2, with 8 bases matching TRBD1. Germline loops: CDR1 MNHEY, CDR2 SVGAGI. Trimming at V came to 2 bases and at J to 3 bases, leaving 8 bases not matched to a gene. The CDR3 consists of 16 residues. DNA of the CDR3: TGTGCCAGCAGTTACCGGGACAGGTGGTTTTACTATGGCTACACCTTC. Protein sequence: CASSYRDRWFYYGYTF.

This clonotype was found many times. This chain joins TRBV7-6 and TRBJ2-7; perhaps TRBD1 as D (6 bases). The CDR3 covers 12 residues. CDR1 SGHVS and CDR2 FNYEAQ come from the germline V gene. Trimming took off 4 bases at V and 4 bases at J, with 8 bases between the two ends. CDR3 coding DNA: TGTGCCAGCAGCTCAGGGGATTACGAGCAGTACTTC. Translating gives CASSSGDYEQYF.

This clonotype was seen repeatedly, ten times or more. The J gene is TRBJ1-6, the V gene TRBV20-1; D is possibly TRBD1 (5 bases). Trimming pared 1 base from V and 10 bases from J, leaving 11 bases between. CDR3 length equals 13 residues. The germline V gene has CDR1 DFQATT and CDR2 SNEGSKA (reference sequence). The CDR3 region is CSARGGAGSPLHF. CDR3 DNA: TGCAGTGCTAGAGGGGGCGCGGGGTCACCCCTCCACTTT.

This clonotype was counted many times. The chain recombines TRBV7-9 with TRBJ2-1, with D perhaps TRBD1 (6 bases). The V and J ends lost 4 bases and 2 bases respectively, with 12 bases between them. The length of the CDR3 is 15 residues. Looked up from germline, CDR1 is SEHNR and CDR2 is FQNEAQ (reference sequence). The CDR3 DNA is TGTGCCAGCAGCTCGGCCGAGGGGGCCTACAATGAGCAGTTCTTC. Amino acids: CASSSAEGAYNEQFF.

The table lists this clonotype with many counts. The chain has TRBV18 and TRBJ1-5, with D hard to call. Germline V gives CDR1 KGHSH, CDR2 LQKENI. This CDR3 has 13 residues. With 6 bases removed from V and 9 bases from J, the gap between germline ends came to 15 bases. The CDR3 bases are TGTGCCAGCTCCCCGGGGAGGCAATGGCCCCAGCATTTT. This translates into CASSPGRQWPQHF.